The text below deals with one TCR beta chain. Antigen: not known. This record belongs to a study of cytomegalovirus exposure and HLA in healthy donors. The PCR contained 60 Vbeta and 13 Jbeta primers. Measured with immunoSEQ multiplex PCR; TCRdb has only the in-frame clones, and not every one. This sample has under 95,000 clones, with 70% to 85% found just once. General study results and limits: Reports indicated that the classifier achieved high specificity and sensitivity in diagnosing cytomegalovirus status.

The sample consisted of PBMCs. This clonotype originated in a man aged 30-40 years in good health and CMV-seropositive.

For the CDR3, the DNA is TGTGCCAGCAGCCTAGGGGTGGAGGATACGCAGTATTTT. Amino acids: CASSLGVEDTQYF. V is TRBV9 and J is TRBJ2-3, with D perhaps TRBD1 (5 bases). Germline V gene data show CDR1 as SGDLS and CDR2 as YYNGEE. This CDR3 region has 13 residues. The V end lost 4 bases, the J end lost 6 bases, and 12 bases lay between the germline ends. Variable domain in full (rest from reference TRBV9 and TRBJ2-3): DSGVTQTPKHLITATGQRVTLRCSPRSGDLSVYWYQQSLDQGLQFLIQYYNGEERAKGNILERFSAQQFPDLHSELNLSSLELGDSALYFCASSLGVEDTQYFGPGTRLTVL.